This TCR beta chain appears in the sequencing data of a study of CD8 T cell repertoires and HIV-1 epitope variants. Study information: T cells were stimulated with Twenty-five Gag and Nef peptides separately. Tested: three Gag epitope families, Nef HW9 and YT9. Points from the study as a whole: Most of the nine antigen-specific clonotypes appeared cross-reactive to autologous or escape variants. This assay reports beta chains of antigen-expanded cells, not T cell function.

Data came from immunoSEQ multiplex PCR; TCRdb stores just in-frame clones and leaves some out. The sample has under 2,500 clones; 72% are singletons. A remark on this clone: Its specificity is not known.

The CDR3 length is 11 residues. Germline CDR1 is MNHEY and CDR2 is SMNVEV (reference sequence). With V trimmed by 4 bases and J by 14 bases, 2 bases remained unmatched. The TCR sequence derives from a male donor with HIV. V is TRBV27 and J is TRBJ1-6; 7 bases line up with TRBD1. The sample comprised cultured CD8+ T cells derived from PBMCs. The CDR3 DNA reads TGTGCCAGCAGTTCCGGGACAGCCCTCCACTTT. Amino acids: CASSSGTALHF.